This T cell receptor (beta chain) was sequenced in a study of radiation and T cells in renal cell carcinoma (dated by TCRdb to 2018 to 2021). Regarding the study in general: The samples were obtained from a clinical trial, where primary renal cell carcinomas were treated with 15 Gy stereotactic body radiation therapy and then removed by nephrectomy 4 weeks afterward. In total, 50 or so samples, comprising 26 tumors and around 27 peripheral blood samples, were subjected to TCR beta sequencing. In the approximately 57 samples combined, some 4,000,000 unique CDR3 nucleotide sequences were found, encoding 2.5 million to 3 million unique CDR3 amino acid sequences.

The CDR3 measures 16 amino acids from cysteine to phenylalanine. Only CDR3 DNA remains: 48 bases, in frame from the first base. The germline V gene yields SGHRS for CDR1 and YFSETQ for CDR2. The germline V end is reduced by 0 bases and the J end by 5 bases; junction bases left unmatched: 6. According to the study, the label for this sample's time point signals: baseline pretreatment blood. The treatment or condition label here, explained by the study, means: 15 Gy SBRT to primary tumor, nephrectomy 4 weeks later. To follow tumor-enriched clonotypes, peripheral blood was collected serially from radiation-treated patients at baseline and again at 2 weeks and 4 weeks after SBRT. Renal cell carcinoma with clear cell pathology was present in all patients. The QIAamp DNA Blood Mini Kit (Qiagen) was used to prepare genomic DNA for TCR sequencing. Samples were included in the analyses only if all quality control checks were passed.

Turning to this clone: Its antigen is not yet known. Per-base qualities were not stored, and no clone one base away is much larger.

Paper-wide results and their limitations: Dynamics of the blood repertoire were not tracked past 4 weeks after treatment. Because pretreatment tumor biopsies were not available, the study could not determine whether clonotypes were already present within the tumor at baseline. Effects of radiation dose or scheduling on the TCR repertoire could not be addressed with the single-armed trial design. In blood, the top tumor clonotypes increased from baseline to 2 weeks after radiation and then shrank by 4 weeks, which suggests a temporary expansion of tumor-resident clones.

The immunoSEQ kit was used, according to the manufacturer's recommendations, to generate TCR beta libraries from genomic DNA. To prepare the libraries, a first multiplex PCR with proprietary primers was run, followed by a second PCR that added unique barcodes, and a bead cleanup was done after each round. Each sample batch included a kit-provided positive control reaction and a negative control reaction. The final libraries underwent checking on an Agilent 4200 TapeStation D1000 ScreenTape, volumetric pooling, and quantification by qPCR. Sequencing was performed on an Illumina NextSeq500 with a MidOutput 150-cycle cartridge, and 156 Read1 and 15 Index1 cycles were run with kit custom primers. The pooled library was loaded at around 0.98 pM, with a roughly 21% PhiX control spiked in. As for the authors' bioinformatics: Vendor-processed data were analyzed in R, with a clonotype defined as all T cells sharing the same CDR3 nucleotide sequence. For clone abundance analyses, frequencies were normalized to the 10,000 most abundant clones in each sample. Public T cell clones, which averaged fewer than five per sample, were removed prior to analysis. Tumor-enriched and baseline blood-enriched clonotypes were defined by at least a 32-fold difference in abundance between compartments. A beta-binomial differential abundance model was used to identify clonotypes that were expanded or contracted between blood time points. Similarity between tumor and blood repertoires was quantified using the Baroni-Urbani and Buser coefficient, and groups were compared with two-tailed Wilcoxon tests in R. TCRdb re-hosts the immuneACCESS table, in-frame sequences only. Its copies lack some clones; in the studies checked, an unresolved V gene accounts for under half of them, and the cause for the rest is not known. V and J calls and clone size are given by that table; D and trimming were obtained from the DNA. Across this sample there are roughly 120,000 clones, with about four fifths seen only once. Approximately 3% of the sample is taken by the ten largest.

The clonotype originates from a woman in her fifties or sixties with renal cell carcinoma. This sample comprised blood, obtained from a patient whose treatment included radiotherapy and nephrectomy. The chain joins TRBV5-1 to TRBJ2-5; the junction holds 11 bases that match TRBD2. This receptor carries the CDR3 CASSLVAGGPTETQYF. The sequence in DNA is TGCGCCAGCAGCTTGGTAGCGGGGGGGCCCACCGAGACCCAGTACTTC.